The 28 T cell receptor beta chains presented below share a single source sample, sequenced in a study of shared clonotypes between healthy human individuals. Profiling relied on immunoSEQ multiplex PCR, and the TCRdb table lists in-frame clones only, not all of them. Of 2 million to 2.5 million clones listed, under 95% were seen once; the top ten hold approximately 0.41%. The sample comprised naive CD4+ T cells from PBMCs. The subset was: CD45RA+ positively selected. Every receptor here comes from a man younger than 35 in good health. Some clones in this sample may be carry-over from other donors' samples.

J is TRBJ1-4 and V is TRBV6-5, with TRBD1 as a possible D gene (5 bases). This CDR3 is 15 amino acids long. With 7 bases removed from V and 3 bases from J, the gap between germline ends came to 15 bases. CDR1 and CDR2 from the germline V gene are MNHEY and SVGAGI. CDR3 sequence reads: CASTDRRVANEKLFF. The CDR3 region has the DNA TGTGCCAGCACCGACAGAAGGGTTGCTAATGAAAAACTGTTTTTT.

The CDR3 reads CSVQTGAGELFF. In DNA, the CDR3 is TGCAGCGTTCAGACAGGGGCCGGGGAGCTGTTTTTT. V is TRBV29-1 and J is TRBJ2-2; 8 bases are shared with TRBD1. V lost 5 bases to trimming and J lost 6 bases; unmatched junction nucleotides: 2. Germline V gene sequence: CDR1 SQVTM, CDR2 ANQGSEA. This CDR3 region has 12 residues.

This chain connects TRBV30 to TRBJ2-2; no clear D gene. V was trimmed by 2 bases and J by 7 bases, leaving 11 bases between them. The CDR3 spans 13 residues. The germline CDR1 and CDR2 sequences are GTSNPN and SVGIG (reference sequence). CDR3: CAWSKIVGGELFF. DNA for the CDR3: TGTGCCTGGAGTAAAATTGTAGGCGGGGAGCTGTTTTTT.

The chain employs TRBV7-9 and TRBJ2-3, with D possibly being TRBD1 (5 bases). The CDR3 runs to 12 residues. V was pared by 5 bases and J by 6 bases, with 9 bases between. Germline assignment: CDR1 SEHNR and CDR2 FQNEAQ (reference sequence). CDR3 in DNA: TGTGCCAGCAGCCCCCCAGGGGATACGCAGTATTTT. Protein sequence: CASSPPGDTQYF. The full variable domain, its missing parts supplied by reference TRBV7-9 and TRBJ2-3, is DTGVSQNPRHKITKRGQNVTFRCDPISEHNRLYWYRQTLGQGPEFLTYFQNEAQLEKSRLLSDRFSAERPKGSFSTLEIQRTEQGDSAMYLCASSPPGDTQYFGPGTRLTVL.

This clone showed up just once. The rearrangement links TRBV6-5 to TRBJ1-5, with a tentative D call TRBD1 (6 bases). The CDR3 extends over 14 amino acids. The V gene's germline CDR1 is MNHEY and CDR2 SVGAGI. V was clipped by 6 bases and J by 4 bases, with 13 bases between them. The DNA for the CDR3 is TGTGCCAGCAGGCCCACAGGGCCGAATCAGCCCCAGCATTTT. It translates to CASRPTGPNQPQHF.

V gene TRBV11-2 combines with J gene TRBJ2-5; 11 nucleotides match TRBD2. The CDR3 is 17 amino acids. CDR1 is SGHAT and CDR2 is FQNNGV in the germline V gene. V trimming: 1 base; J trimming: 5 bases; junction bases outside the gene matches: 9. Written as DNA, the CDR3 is TGTGCCAGCAGCTTAGTCTCGCTAGCGGGAGGTGGGGAGACCCAGTACTTC. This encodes CASSLVSLAGGGETQYF.

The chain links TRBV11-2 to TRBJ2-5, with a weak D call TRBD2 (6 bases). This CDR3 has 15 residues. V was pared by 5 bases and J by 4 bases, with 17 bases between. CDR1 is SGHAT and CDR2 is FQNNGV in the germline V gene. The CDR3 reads CASSRTLAFPETQYF. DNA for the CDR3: TGTGCCAGCAGCCGGACTCTAGCGTTCCCAGAGACCCAGTACTTC.

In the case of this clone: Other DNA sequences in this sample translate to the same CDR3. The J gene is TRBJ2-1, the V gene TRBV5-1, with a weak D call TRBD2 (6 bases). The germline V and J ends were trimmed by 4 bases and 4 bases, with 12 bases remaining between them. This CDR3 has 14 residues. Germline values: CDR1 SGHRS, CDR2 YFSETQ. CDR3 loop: CASSPRGTYNEQFF. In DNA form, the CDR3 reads TGCGCCAGCAGCCCGCGCGGGACTTACAATGAGCAGTTCTTC.

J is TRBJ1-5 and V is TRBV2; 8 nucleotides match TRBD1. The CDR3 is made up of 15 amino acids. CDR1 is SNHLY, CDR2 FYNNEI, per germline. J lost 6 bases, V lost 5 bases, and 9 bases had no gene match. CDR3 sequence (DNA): TGTGCCAGCAGTCTTACGGACAGGGCAGGTCAGCCCCAGCATTTT. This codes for CASSLTDRAGQPQHF. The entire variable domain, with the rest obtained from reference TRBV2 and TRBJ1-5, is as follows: EPEVTQTPSHQVTQMGQEVILRCVPISNHLYFYWYRQILGQKVEFLVSFYNNEISEKSEIFDDQFSVERPDGSNFTLKIRSTKLEDSAMYFCASSLTDRAGQPQHFGDGTRLSIL.

This CDR3 is CASSPPSNRGRGGYTF. CDR3 in DNA: TGTGCCAGCTCACCACCGTCCAACAGGGGGCGCGGAGGCTACACCTTC. This chain connects TRBV18 to TRBJ1-2; 9 positions agree with TRBD1. In germline, CDR1 is KGHSH, CDR2 LQKENI. The CDR3 length is 16 residues. Losses at the gene ends were 0 bases for V and 8 bases for J; bases not matched to a gene: 10.

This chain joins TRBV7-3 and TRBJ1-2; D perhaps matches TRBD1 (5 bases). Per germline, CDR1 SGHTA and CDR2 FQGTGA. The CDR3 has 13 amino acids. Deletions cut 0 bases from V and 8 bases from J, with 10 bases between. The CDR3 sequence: CASSLTQGGGYTF. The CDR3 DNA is TGTGCCAGCAGCTTAACGCAGGGAGGAGGCTACACCTTC. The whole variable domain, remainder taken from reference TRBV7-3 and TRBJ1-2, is GAGVSQTPSNKVTEKGKYVELRCDPISGHTALYWYRQSLGQGPEFLIYFQGTGAADDSGLPNDRFFAVRPEGSVSTLKIQRTERGDSAVYLCASSLTQGGGYTFGSGTRLTVV.

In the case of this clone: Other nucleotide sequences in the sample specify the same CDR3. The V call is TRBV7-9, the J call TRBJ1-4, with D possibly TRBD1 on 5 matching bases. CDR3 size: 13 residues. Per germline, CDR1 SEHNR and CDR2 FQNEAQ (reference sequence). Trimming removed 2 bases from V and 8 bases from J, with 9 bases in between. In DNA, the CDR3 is TGTGCCAGCAGCTTATCCGGGGGGGAAAAACTGTTTTTT. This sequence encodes CASSLSGGEKLFF.

The CDR3 region has the DNA TGTGCCAGTACCACCCAGATGAGGGCTGGGCAGCCCCAGCATTTT. This sequence encodes CASTTQMRAGQPQHF. The V and J genes are TRBV19 and TRBJ1-5; D is unresolved. CDR3 length: 15 amino acids. Trimming took off 7 bases at V and 7 bases at J, with 20 bases between the two ends. Germline loops: CDR1 LNHDA, CDR2 SQIVND (reference sequence).

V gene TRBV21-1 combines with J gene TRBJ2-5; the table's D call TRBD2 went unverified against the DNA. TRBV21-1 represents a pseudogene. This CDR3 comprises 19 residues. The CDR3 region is CASSPTGLAGGEVRETQYF. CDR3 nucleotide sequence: TGTGCCAGCAGCCCGACGGGACTAGCGGGAGGGGAGGTGAGAGAGACCCAGTACTTC.

CDR3 coding DNA: TGTGCCAGCAGCTTAGAGTTTGACAGGCTCTCCTATAATTCACCCCTCCACTTT. Protein: CASSLEFDRLSYNSPLHF. The genes are TRBV7-9 and TRBJ1-6; perhaps TRBD1 as D (6 bases). In germline, CDR1 is SEHNR, CDR2 FQNEAQ (reference sequence). Between the trimmed V and J ends, which lost 1 base and 0 bases, there was a span of 13 bases. The CDR3 runs 18 residues.

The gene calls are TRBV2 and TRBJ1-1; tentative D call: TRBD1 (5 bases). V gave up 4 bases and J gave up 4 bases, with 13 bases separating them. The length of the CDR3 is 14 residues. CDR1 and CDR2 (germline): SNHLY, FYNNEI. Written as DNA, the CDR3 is TGTGCCAGCAGTGGGCGGGGCGGTGTCACTGAAGCTTTCTTT. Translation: CASSGRGGVTEAFF.

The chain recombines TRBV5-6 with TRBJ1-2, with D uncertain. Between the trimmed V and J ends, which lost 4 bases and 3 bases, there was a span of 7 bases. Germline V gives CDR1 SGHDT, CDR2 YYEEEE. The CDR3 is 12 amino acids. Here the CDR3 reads CASSLTDYGYTF. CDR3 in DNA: TGTGCCAGCAGCCTGACTGACTATGGCTACACCTTC.

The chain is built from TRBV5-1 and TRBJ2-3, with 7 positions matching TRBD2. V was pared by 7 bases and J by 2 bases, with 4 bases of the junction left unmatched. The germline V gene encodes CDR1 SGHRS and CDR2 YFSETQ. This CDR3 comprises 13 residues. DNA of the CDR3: TGCGCCAGCGGCGGGAGCCCCACAGATACGCAGTATTTT. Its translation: CASGGSPTDTQYF. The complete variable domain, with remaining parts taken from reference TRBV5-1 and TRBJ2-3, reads KAGVTQTPRYLIKTRGQQVTLSCSPISGHRSVSWYQQTPGQGLQFLFEYFSETQRNKGNFPGRFSGRQFSNSRSEMNVSTLELGDSALYLCASGGSPTDTQYFGPGTRLTVL.

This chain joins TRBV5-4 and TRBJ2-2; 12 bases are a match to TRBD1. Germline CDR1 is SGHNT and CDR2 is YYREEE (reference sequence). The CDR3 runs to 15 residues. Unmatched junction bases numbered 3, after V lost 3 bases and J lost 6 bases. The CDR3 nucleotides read TGTGCCAGCAGCTGGGGACAGGGGGCTTCCGGGGAGCTGTTTTTT. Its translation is CASSWGQGASGELFF.

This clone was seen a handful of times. The CDR3 DNA reads TGTGCCAGCAGTTTACTCCCCGGAGGGACCTATGGCTACACCTTC. It is translated as CASSLLPGGTYGYTF. The chain couples TRBV27 to TRBJ1-2; the D gene is possibly TRBD1 (5 bases). CDR3 length equals 15 residues. Germline V gene lookup returns CDR1 MNHEY and CDR2 SMNVEV (reference sequence). Trimming cost V 2 bases and J 4 bases, with 14 bases left between them.

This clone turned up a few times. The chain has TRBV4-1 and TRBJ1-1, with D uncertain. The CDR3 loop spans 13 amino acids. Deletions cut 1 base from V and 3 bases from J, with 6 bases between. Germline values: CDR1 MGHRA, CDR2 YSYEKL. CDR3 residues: CASSQADYTEAFF. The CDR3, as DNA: TGCGCCAGCAGCCAAGCCGACTACACTGAAGCTTTCTTT.

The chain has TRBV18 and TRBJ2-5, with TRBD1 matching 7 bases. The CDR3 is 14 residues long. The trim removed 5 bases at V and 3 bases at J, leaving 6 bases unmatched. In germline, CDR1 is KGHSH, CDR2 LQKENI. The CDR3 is CASSSSTGKETQYF. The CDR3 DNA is TGTGCCAGCTCATCCTCGACAGGGAAAGAGACCCAGTACTTC.

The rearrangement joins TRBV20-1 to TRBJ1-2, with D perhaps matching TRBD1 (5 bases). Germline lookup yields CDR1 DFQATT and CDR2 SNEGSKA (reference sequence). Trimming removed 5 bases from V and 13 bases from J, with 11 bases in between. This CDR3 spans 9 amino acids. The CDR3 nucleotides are TGCAGTGCTGGGGGGGGTGGCACCTTC. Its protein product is CSAGGGGTF.

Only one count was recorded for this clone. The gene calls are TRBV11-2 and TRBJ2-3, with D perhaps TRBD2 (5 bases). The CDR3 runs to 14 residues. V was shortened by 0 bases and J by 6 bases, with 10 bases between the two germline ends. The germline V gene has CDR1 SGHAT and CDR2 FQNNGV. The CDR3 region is CASSLDAGLDTQYF. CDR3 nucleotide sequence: TGTGCCAGCAGCTTAGATGCGGGTCTGGATACGCAGTATTTT. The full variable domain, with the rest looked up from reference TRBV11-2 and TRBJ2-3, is EAGVAQSPRYKIIEKRQSVAFWCNPISGHATLYWYQQILGQGPKLLIQFQNNGVVDDSQLPKDRFSAERLKGVDSTLKIQPAKLEDSAVYLCASSLDAGLDTQYFGPGTRLTVL.

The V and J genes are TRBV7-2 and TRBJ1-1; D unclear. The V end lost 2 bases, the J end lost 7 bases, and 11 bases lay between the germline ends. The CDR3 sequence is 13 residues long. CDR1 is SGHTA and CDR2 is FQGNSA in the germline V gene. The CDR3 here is CASSLSVVYEAFF. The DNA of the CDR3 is TGTGCCAGCAGCTTAAGTGTCGTTTATGAAGCTTTCTTT.

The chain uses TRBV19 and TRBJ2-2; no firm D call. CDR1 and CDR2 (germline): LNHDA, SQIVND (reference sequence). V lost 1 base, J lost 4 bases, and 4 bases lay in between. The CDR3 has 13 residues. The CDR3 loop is CASSIVLTGELFF. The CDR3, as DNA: TGTGCCAGTAGTATAGTCCTCACCGGGGAGCTGTTTTTT.

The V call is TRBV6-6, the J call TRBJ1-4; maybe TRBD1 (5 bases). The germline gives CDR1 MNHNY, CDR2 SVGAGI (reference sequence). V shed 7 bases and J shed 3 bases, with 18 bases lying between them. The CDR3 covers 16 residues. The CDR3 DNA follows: TGTGCCAGCATCCAACGGGCAGGGACCTCTAATGAAAAACTGTTTTTT. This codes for CASIQRAGTSNEKLFF.

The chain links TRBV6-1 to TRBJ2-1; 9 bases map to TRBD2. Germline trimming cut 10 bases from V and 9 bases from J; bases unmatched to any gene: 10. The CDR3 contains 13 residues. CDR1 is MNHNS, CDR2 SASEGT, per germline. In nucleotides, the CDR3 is TGTGCCACCAATCGGGGGCGGGAGGGTGAGCAGTTCTTC. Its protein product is CATNRGREGEQFF.